These 29 T cell receptor beta chains originate from one sample sequenced in a study of cytomegalovirus exposure and HLA in healthy donors. The PCR ran on 60 Vbeta and 13 Jbeta primers. TCRdb's table, derived via immunoSEQ multiplex PCR, lists solely in-frame clones and lacks some. This table holds 95,000 to 100,000 clones, approximately 74% found once. The sequenced material came from PBMCs. The receptors stem from a middle-aged woman in good health and CMV-seronegative.

This sequence joins TRBV4-3 and TRBJ2-3; a weak D match, TRBD2 (5 bases). Deletions cut 0 bases from V and 4 bases from J, with 8 bases between. Germline V gene lookup returns CDR1 LGHNA and CDR2 YSLEER. The CDR3 consists of 14 residues. This CDR3 reads CASSQDARADTQYF. The CDR3 nucleotides are TGCGCCAGCAGCCAAGATGCGAGGGCAGATACGCAGTATTTT.

The CDR3 region has the DNA TGCGCCAGCAGCATAGGGACAGGGGGGAACTACGAGCAGTACTTC. This codes for CASSIGTGGNYEQYF. V gene TRBV5-1 combines with J gene TRBJ2-7, with TRBD1 identical over 11 bases. The CDR3 runs to 15 residues. The junction had 6 bases not matched to a gene; V was cut back by 4 bases and J by 3 bases. Germline CDR1 reads SGHRS; CDR2 reads YFSETQ.

The chain links TRBV5-1 to TRBJ2-1; D perhaps matches TRBD2 (5 bases). Germline assignment: CDR1 SGHRS and CDR2 YFSETQ. V shed 4 bases and J shed 7 bases, with 21 bases lying between them. The CDR3 spans 16 residues. CDR3 nucleotides: TGCGCCAGCAGCGCAGCTTCTTCACCTCCGGGGAATGAGCAGTTCTTC. Its translation: CASSAASSPPGNEQFF.

The gene calls are TRBV4-3 and TRBJ2-1; 9 bases match TRBD2. This CDR3 contains 17 residues. CDR1 and CDR2 from the germline V gene are LGHNA and YSLEER. V gave up 0 bases and J gave up 4 bases; unmatched junction bases: 7. In DNA form, the CDR3 reads TGCGCCAGCAGCCAAGACGCCTTACTAGCGGGTTACAATGAGCAGTTCTTC. Translation gives CASSQDALLAGYNEQFF.

J is TRBJ2-1 and V is TRBV27; 11 nucleotides match TRBD2. With 6 bases clipped from V and 7 bases from J, the junction kept 5 bases outside the gene matches. Germline-derived CDR1 and CDR2 are MNHEY and SMNVEV (reference sequence). The CDR3 is made up of 14 amino acids. The chain's CDR3 is CASRLAGVKNEQFF. CDR3 coding DNA: TGTGCCAGCAGACTAGCGGGAGTAAAAAATGAGCAGTTCTTC.

The V call is TRBV21-1, the J call TRBJ2-7; no check of the table's D call, TRBD2, against the DNA was made. TRBV21-1 constitutes a pseudogene. The CDR3 consists of 16 residues. CDR3 coding DNA: TGTGCCAGCAGCAGGGGGGTGGGCCCGTACTCCTACGAGCAGTACTTC. It is translated as CASSRGVGPYSYEQYF.

In its sample, this clone was seen a few times. The J gene is TRBJ1-2, the V gene TRBV6-5, with 8 bases that match TRBD1. Trimming removed 5 bases from V and 5 bases from J; junction bases left unmatched: 4. The CDR3 runs to 13 residues. Germline V gene lookup returns CDR1 MNHEY and CDR2 SVGAGI. The CDR3 loop is CASSADRAYGYTF. CDR3 DNA sequence: TGTGCCAGCAGTGCGGACAGGGCTTATGGCTACACCTTC.

This chain uses TRBV30 with TRBJ1-2; possibly TRBD1 for D (6 bases). Between the trimmed V and J ends, which lost 3 bases and 8 bases, there was a span of 16 bases. This CDR3 has 13 residues. CDR1 and CDR2 (germline): GTSNPN, SVGIG (reference sequence). The CDR3 sequence: CAWRVTGIKGYTF. CDR3 nucleotides: TGTGCCTGGAGAGTCACAGGGATTAAAGGCTACACCTTC.

This clone was found once. Other DNA sequences in this sample translate to the same CDR3. The chain couples TRBV18 to TRBJ2-5; 11 nucleotides align to TRBD1. Looked up from germline, CDR1 is KGHSH and CDR2 is LQKENI. The CDR3 length is 15 residues. The junction had 4 bases not matched to a gene; V was cut back by 3 bases and J by 4 bases. CDR3 residues: CASSPGQGAGETQYF. CDR3 nucleotide sequence: TGTGCCAGCTCACCCGGACAGGGGGCGGGAGAGACCCAGTACTTC.

The J gene is TRBJ2-3, the V gene TRBV2, with D maybe TRBD2 (7 bases). V shed 7 bases and J shed 3 bases, with 11 bases lying between them. The CDR3 runs 13 residues. In germline, CDR1 is SNHLY, CDR2 FYNNEI. CDR3 sequence reads: CASTGGRTDTQYF. The CDR3 bases are TGTGCCAGCACGGGGGGCCGTACAGATACGCAGTATTTT. Full variable domain (remainder filled in from reference TRBV2 and TRBJ2-3): EPEVTQTPSHQVTQMGQEVILRCVPISNHLYFYWYRQILGQKVEFLVSFYNNEISEKSEIFDDQFSVERPDGSNFTLKIRSTKLEDSAMYFCASTGGRTDTQYFGPGTRLTVL.

This chain joins TRBV28 and TRBJ1-1, with a possible D match to TRBD1 (5 bases). V was cut by 5 bases and J by 3 bases, with 13 bases left in between. The CDR3 loop spans 14 amino acids. Germline loops: CDR1 MDHEN, CDR2 SYDVKM. As DNA, the CDR3 is TGTGCCAGCAGTCCGACCGGGGGGGACACTGAAGCTTTCTTT. Amino acids: CASSPTGGDTEAFF.

The chain recombines TRBV11-3 with TRBJ2-3; 14 bases are a match to TRBD2. Germline V gene data show CDR1 as SGHNT and CDR2 as YENEEA. This CDR3 region has 16 residues. Trimming cost V 4 bases and J 4 bases; bases outside gene matches: 4. CDR3 nucleotide sequence: TGTGCCAGCAGCTACGGGACTAGCGGGGGCCCAGATACGCAGTATTTT. Encoded protein: CASSYGTSGGPDTQYF.

V is TRBV7-9 and J is TRBJ1-3; 8 positions agree with TRBD1. Germline V gives CDR1 SEHNR, CDR2 FQNEAQ (reference sequence). The V gene end was trimmed by 4 bases and the J gene end by 2 bases; junction bases not matched to a gene: 13. The CDR3 consists of 18 residues. The CDR3 protein is CASSSLTGVIKTGNTIYF. CDR3 in DNA: TGTGCCAGCAGCTCGCTGACAGGGGTAATCAAAACTGGAAACACCATATATTTT.

The chain couples TRBV19 to TRBJ1-1, with 7 bases that match TRBD1. Trimming took 2 bases from V and 5 from J; bases not matched to a gene: 8. CDR1 and CDR2 from the germline V gene are LNHDA and SQIVND (reference sequence). The CDR3 loop spans 15 amino acids. The CDR3 region has the DNA TGTGCCAGTAGTATATCGAGGGGGCTATCGACTGAAGCTTTCTTT. Protein: CASSISRGLSTEAFF.

V and J are TRBV28 and TRBJ2-5, with 9 bases fitting TRBD1. TRBJ2-7 explains the end of the DNA better; the J call may be wrong. Looked up from germline, CDR1 is MDHEN and CDR2 is SYDVKM. This CDR3 is built from 16 residues. CDR3 residues: CASSLYRGQGFDEQYF. CDR3 sequence (DNA): TGTGCCAGCAGTTTATATAGGGGACAGGGATTCGACGAGCAGTACTTC.

The CDR3 region has the DNA TGTGCCAGCACAACTAGCGGGCTGTACAATGAGCAGTTCTTC. This encodes CASTTSGLYNEQFF. This rearrangement joins TRBV18 to TRBJ2-1; TRBD2 matches 9 bases. CDR1 and CDR2 from the germline V gene are KGHSH and LQKENI. The CDR3 is 14 amino acids. The trim removed 8 bases at V and 4 bases at J, leaving 6 bases unmatched.

This chain uses TRBV9 with TRBJ2-1; TRBD1 is a possible D gene (6 bases). The CDR3 covers 14 residues. Germline CDR1 and CDR2: SGDLS and YYNGEE. The V end was cut by 3 bases, the J end by 4 bases, with 11 bases between. CDR3 loop: CASSGGHPYNEQFF. In DNA, the CDR3 is TGTGCCAGCAGCGGGGGACACCCTTACAATGAGCAGTTCTTC.

The CDR3 region is CASSDLTGTYNYEQYF. CDR3 DNA sequence: TGTGCCAGTAGTGATTTAACCGGGACTTACAACTACGAGCAGTACTTC. V is TRBV19 and J is TRBJ2-5, with D possibly being TRBD2 (6 bases). Judging by the DNA end, TRBJ2-7 fits better; the J call may be wrong. CDR1 is LNHDA, CDR2 SQIVND, per germline (reference sequence). The CDR3 contains 16 residues.

The rearrangement uses TRBV7-8 and TRBJ2-2; 7 nucleotides match TRBD2. Germline V gives CDR1 SGHVS, CDR2 FQNEAQ. The CDR3 has 14 amino acids. V lost 7 bases and J lost 1; bases outside the gene matches: 3. CDR3 nucleotide sequence: TGTGCCAGCAAAGGCGGGGGGAACACCGGGGAGCTGTTTTTT. This translates into CASKGGGNTGELFF.

A remark on this clone: At one of its ends the junction is not consistent with the germline gene, which may arise from a read error. The chain recombines TRBV7-9 with TRBJ1-3; D ambiguous. The CDR3 loop spans 14 amino acids. CDR1 SEHNR and CDR2 FQNEAQ come from the germline V gene (reference sequence). CDR3 sequence (DNA): TGTGCCAGCAGCTTAAATACACGGGGAACCACCATATATTTT. Translating it yields CASSLNTRGTTIYF.

The rearrangement uses TRBV5-1 and TRBJ1-2; 8 bases match TRBD1. The length of the CDR3 is 13 residues. With V trimmed by 7 bases and J by 2 bases, 4 bases remained unmatched. The germline V gene has CDR1 SGHRS and CDR2 YFSETQ. CDR3 DNA sequence: TGCGCCAGCCGACAGGGGTTAAACTATGGCTACACCTTC. Amino acid sequence: CASRQGLNYGYTF. Full variable domain (missing parts from reference TRBV5-1 and TRBJ1-2): KAGVTQTPRYLIKTRGQQVTLSCSPISGHRSVSWYQQTPGQGLQFLFEYFSETQRNKGNFPGRFSGRQFSNSRSEMNVSTLELGDSALYLCASRQGLNYGYTFGSGTRLTVV.

This sequence joins TRBV7-6 and TRBJ1-2, with TRBD1 identical over 8 bases. This CDR3 is built from 17 residues. Trimming at V came to 2 bases and at J to 8 bases, leaving 16 bases not matched to a gene. The germline CDR1 and CDR2 sequences are SGHVS and FNYEAQ. CDR3 nucleotides: TGTGCCAGCAGCTTAAAGGCTTGGGCAGGGGGCGCGGAGGGCTACACCTTC. Protein: CASSLKAWAGGAEGYTF.

This clone has a single count. The chain links TRBV7-2 to TRBJ2-5; D call uncertain. Germline CDR1 SGHTA, CDR2 FQGNSA. The CDR3 consists of 13 residues. Trimming removed 0 bases from V and 4 bases from J, with 6 bases in between. CDR3 loop: CASSLAPPETQYF. Here the CDR3 DNA reads TGTGCCAGCAGCTTAGCCCCTCCAGAGACCCAGTACTTC.

This clone has just a few counts. The chain uses TRBV6-5 and TRBJ1-2; no firm D call. Between the trimmed V and J ends, which lost 7 bases and 2 bases, there was a span of 17 bases. From germline, CDR1 is MNHEY and CDR2 SVGAGI. This CDR3 spans 15 amino acids. CDR3 sequence: CASTSHRRSNYGYTF. The CDR3 region has the DNA TGTGCCAGCACCTCTCATAGGAGGTCGAACTATGGCTACACCTTC.

The rearrangement links TRBV5-6 to TRBJ2-5; D may be TRBD1 (8 bases). CDR1 SGHDT and CDR2 YYEEEE come from the germline V gene. Trimming shortened V by 3 bases and J by 4 bases, and 19 bases separated the two germline ends. This CDR3 comprises 16 residues. The CDR3 nucleotides are TGTGCCAGCAGCTCGAAGACAGGGGAGGGGGCAGAGACCCAGTACTTC. Translated, it gives CASSSKTGEGAETQYF. Full variable domain (missing parts from reference TRBV5-6 and TRBJ2-5): DAGVTQSPTHLIKTRGQQVTLRCSPKSGHDTVSWYQQALGQGPQFIFQYYEEEERQRGNFPDRFSGHQFPNYSSELNVNALLLGDSALYLCASSSKTGEGAETQYFGPGTRLLVL.

This chain joins TRBV10-3 and TRBJ1-5, with 7 bases fitting TRBD1. Germline values: CDR1 ENHRY, CDR2 SYGVKD. The V and J ends lost 6 bases and 7 bases, in that order; junction bases with no gene match: 12. The length of the CDR3 is 15 residues. The CDR3 DNA follows: TGTGCCATCAGCGCCCCGACAGGGAAGGGCCAGCCCCAGCATTTT. This translates into CAISAPTGKGQPQHF.

The rearrangement uses TRBV27 and TRBJ1-6; unclear D gene. CDR1 and CDR2 from the germline V gene are MNHEY and SMNVEV (reference sequence). V lost 6 bases and J lost 7, with 16 bases in between. The CDR3 loop spans 15 amino acids. Written as DNA, the CDR3 is TGTGCCAGCAGCCCCGGGTCGGGGATAAATTCACCCCTCCACTTT. Its translation is CASSPGSGINSPLHF.

This clone was detected only a few times. This chain connects TRBV4-3 to TRBJ1-2; TRBD1 might be the D (5 bases). V lost 0 bases and J lost 8, with 16 bases in between. There are 15 residues in the CDR3. Germline V gene sequence: CDR1 LGHNA, CDR2 YSLEER. The CDR3 region has the DNA TGCGCCAGCAGCCAAGATTACAGGACGGCGGAGGGCTACACCTTC. It translates to CASSQDYRTAEGYTF.

The J gene is TRBJ2-2, the V gene TRBV4-1, with D unclear. CDR3 length: 12 residues. V lost 6 bases and J lost 6, with 8 bases in between. CDR1 and CDR2 (germline): MGHRA, YSYEKL. The CDR3 region is CASSPLAGELFF. The CDR3, as DNA: TGCGCCAGCAGTCCCCTTGCCGGGGAGCTGTTTTTT.